This T cell receptor beta chain was identified in a study of molecular identifiers for immune sequencing clone quantification. This clonotype was seen repeatedly, ten times or more. Antigen: not known. The CDR3 spans 14 residues. V was trimmed by 1 base and J by 2 bases, leaving 8 bases between them. Germline assignment: CDR1 MNHEY and CDR2 SVGEGT. Whole-study results and caveats: Sharing of a barcode by identical TCR molecules could cause highly expanded clone sizes to be underestimated. Spiked Jurkat TCR RNA from one cell was reportedly detectable among fewer than 1.3 million naive cells.

Bulk libraries came from a prior protocol with listed TCR primers. TCRdb processed the PCR reads anew with MiXCR; each CDR3 protein has one entry. This table has around 460,000 distinct CDR3 sequences, roughly 24% appearing once. Libraries used roughly 17,000 to 1,000,000 sorted naive CD8 T cells and 10%, 30% or 50% RNA input. Specimen: naive CD8+ T cells from blood, with Jurkat cell RNA spiked in. The subset denotes: FACS-sorted CD8+CD4-CCR7+CD45RA+ naive T cells. This TCR was sampled from a human donor in good health. Some libraries in this study had Jurkat cell RNA spiked in. This chain uses TRBV6-2 or TRBV6-3 with TRBJ1-1, with D uncertain. The CDR3 DNA reads TGTGCCAGCAGTTACTACGCAGTAAACACTGAAGCTTTCTTT. Translating it yields CASSYYAVNTEAFF.